This entry lists 24 T cell receptor beta chains sequenced from one sample in a study of T cell responses to AZD1222 COVID-19 vaccine. Data came from immunoSEQ multiplex PCR; TCRdb stores just in-frame clones and leaves some out. This repertoire shows about 150,000 clones, more than 75% found once; its top ten account for around 5%. Sequencing was performed on peripheral blood, taken on day 0 of AZD1222 vaccination. These receptor sequences come from an adult in good health.

This chain links TRBV6-5 with TRBJ2-7, with no clear D. The germline V gene encodes CDR1 MNHEY and CDR2 SVGAGI. V was shortened by 2 bases and J by 9 bases, with 17 bases between the two germline ends. The CDR3 runs to 14 residues. The CDR3 coding sequence is TGTGCCAGCAGTTACCCGACGGCACTTGACGGGCAGTACTTC. Translation: CASSYPTALDGQYF.

The gene calls are TRBV28 and TRBJ2-7; perhaps TRBD1 as D (8 bases). Germline V gene lookup returns CDR1 MDHEN and CDR2 SYDVKM. Trimming cost V 4 bases and J 5 bases, with 12 bases left between them. The CDR3 is made up of 13 amino acids. The CDR3, as DNA: TGTGCCAGCAGTTGGACAGGGACTAACGAGCAGTACTTC. Its protein product is CASSWTGTNEQYF.

This chain joins TRBV10-3 and TRBJ1-2; weak D call: TRBD1 (6 bases). From germline, CDR1 is ENHRY and CDR2 SYGVKD. This CDR3 comprises 15 residues. The V end was cut by 7 bases, the J end by 2 bases, with 17 bases between. This CDR3 reads CAINAGAMDNYGYTF. The CDR3 DNA sequence: TGTGCCATCAATGCGGGGGCGATGGACAACTATGGCTACACCTTC.

The V and J genes are TRBV9 and TRBJ1-2, with D perhaps TRBD1 (5 bases). This CDR3 contains 13 residues. V was cut by 6 bases and J by 9 bases, with 18 bases left in between. Per germline, CDR1 SGDLS and CDR2 YYNGEE. CDR3 bases: TGTGCCAGCACCCAGATGGGGGGAGAGAGCTACACCTTC. Its protein is CASTQMGGESYTF.

V usage is TRBV19 and J usage is TRBJ2-1, with a possible D match to TRBD2 (5 bases). V gave up 1 base and J gave up 0 bases, with 10 bases separating them. Per germline, CDR1 LNHDA and CDR2 SQIVND (reference sequence). The CDR3 is 16 amino acids. CDR3 coding DNA: TGTGCCAGTAGTATAGTTCTAGCCCTCTCCTACAATGAGCAGTTCTTC. It codes for CASSIVLALSYNEQFF.

The chain carries TRBV7-9 and TRBJ1-4; 12 nucleotides line up with TRBD1. The germline V gene encodes CDR1 SEHNR and CDR2 FQNEAQ (reference sequence). The length of the CDR3 is 15 residues. The V gene end was trimmed by 5 bases and the J gene end by 8 bases; junction bases not matched to a gene: 6. The CDR3 sequence is CASSVPGTGGEKLFF. The CDR3 DNA follows: TGTGCCAGCAGCGTCCCAGGGACAGGGGGCGAAAAACTGTTTTTT.

The genes are TRBV6-2 or TRBV6-3 and TRBJ2-1, with 13 bases fitting TRBD2. This CDR3 has 16 residues. V was pared by 1 base and J by 7 bases, with 4 bases of the junction left unmatched. Germline V gene lookup returns CDR1 MNHEY and CDR2 SVGEGT. The CDR3 spells CASSYWTSGSTNEQFF. The CDR3 DNA is TGTGCCAGCAGTTACTGGACTAGCGGGAGTACGAATGAGCAGTTCTTC.

The J gene is TRBJ1-1, the V gene TRBV5-1; D ambiguous. CDR3 length: 13 amino acids. Trimming took 4 bases from V and 4 from J, leaving 11 bases between them. Looked up from germline, CDR1 is SGHRS and CDR2 is YFSETQ. The CDR3 sequence is CASSADAATEAFF. CDR3 nucleotide sequence: TGCGCCAGCAGCGCGGACGCAGCCACTGAAGCTTTCTTT.

The chain has TRBV5-6 and TRBJ2-1; 10 nucleotides line up with TRBD1. The CDR3 extends over 19 amino acids. V shed 5 bases, J shed 5 bases, and the junction held 19 bases outside the gene matches. Germline values: CDR1 SGHDT, CDR2 YYEEEE. The CDR3 region has the DNA TGTGCCAGCAGTGCCCTGACAGGGGGCGGGGGACTAGTGCACAATGAGCAGTTCTTC. This codes for CASSALTGGGGLVHNEQFF.

The J gene is TRBJ1-1, the V gene TRBV10-3; D ambiguous. Trimming stripped 7 bases from V and 0 bases from J, with 9 bases between. CDR3 length: 13 amino acids. Germline V lookup: CDR1 ENHRY, CDR2 SYGVKD. In DNA, the CDR3 is TGTGCCATCACCGAAGACGTGAACACTGAAGCTTTCTTT. It translates to CAITEDVNTEAFF.

V and J are TRBV5-1 and TRBJ2-1, with 10 positions matching TRBD2. The CDR3 sequence is 16 residues long. The V and J ends lost 1 base and 8 bases, in that order; junction bases with no gene match: 9. The germline V gene encodes CDR1 SGHRS and CDR2 YFSETQ. The CDR3 DNA reads TGCGCCAGCAGCTTGAGCCCTAGCGGGAGTTGGGATGAGCAGTTCTTC. This gives the protein CASSLSPSGSWDEQFF.

V is TRBV9 and J is TRBJ2-7; D gene ambiguous. The ends were cut back, 0 bases at V and 3 bases at J, with 10 bases in the middle. The CDR3 is 14 residues long. Germline assignment: CDR1 SGDLS and CDR2 YYNGEE. CDR3 protein: CASSVGGSNYEQYF. CDR3 DNA: TGTGCCAGCAGCGTAGGAGGTTCAAACTACGAGCAGTACTTC.

This chain uses TRBV19 with TRBJ1-3; D may be TRBD1 (6 bases). V was clipped by 11 bases and J by 4 bases, with 21 bases between them. The CDR3 is 15 residues long. Germline V gives CDR1 LNHDA, CDR2 SQIVND (reference sequence). Written as DNA, the CDR3 is TGTGCCTCCCACCTCGGGGGCTACGGGGGAAACACCATATATTTT. This gives the protein CASHLGGYGGNTIYF.

The gene calls are TRBV4-2 and TRBJ2-1; the D call may be TRBD1 or TRBD2 (5 bases each). Trimming took 1 base from V and 0 from J, leaving 19 bases between them. Germline V gene data show CDR1 as LGHNA and CDR2 as YNFKEQ. CDR3 size: 19 residues. The CDR3 bases are TGTGCCAGCAGCCAAGGACTGTACGGGGCACCGAGCTCCTACAATGAGCAGTTCTTC. Translating it yields CASSQGLYGAPSSYNEQFF.

This clone was detected only once. This chain joins TRBV4-1 and TRBJ2-3; perhaps TRBD2 as D (5 bases). Germline loops: CDR1 MGHRA, CDR2 YSYEKL. The CDR3 covers 15 residues. V was pared by 4 bases and J by 0 bases, with 11 bases between. Here the CDR3 DNA reads TGCGCCAGCAGCCCTGAGGGCTCCAGCACAGATACGCAGTATTTT. Its translation: CASSPEGSSTDTQYF.

The V call is TRBV6-2 or TRBV6-3, the J call TRBJ2-2; TRBD2 agrees at 15 bases. The CDR3 covers 19 residues. The germline gives CDR1 MNHEY, CDR2 SVGEGT. After removal of 4 bases from V and 1 base from J, the junction contained 7 bases not matched to a gene. The CDR3 here is CASSSRTSGRARNTGELFF. DNA for the CDR3: TGTGCCAGCAGTTCCCGGACTAGCGGGAGGGCCCGGAACACCGGGGAGCTGTTTTTT.

The chain uses TRBV29-1 and TRBJ2-5, with D perhaps given as TRBD1 or TRBD2 (5 bases each). The V end lost 8 bases, the J end lost 4 bases, and 20 bases lay between the germline ends. CDR3 length: 14 amino acids. Germline CDR1 SQVTM, CDR2 ANQGSEA. The CDR3 DNA follows: TGCAGCCACCCCGGGGCATCCCCGATAGAGACCCAGTACTTC. Amino acids: CSHPGASPIETQYF.

This sequence joins TRBV7-9 and TRBJ2-2, with 9 bases lining up with TRBD2. V lost 2 bases, J lost 5 bases, and 9 bases stayed unmatched. The CDR3 sequence is 17 residues long. The germline gives CDR1 SEHNR, CDR2 FQNEAQ (reference sequence). The CDR3 is CASSLRLAGQRTGELFF. CDR3 sequence (DNA): TGTGCCAGCAGCTTAAGGCTAGCGGGACAGAGAACCGGGGAGCTGTTTTTT.

This sequence joins TRBV7-9 and TRBJ1-2; possible D gene TRBD1, 6 bases. V lost 6 bases to trimming and J lost 6 bases, with 14 bases between them. The CDR3 runs 13 residues. Germline lookup yields CDR1 SEHNR and CDR2 FQNEAQ (reference sequence). CDR3 DNA sequence: TGTGCCAGCAGTCAAACAGGGAAGGATGGCTACACCTTC. Translating it yields CASSQTGKDGYTF. The full variable domain, in which reference TRBV7-9 and TRBJ1-2 provide the parts outside the CDR3, is DTGVSQNPRHKITKRGQNVTFRCDPISEHNRLYWYRQTLGQGPEFLTYFQNEAQLEKSRLLSDRFSAERPKGSFSTLEIQRTEQGDSAMYLCASSQTGKDGYTFGSGTRLTVV.

This chain connects TRBV5-1 to TRBJ1-2; TRBD1 matches 7 bases. CDR3 size: 17 residues. Losses at the gene ends were 0 bases for V and 6 bases for J; bases not matched to a gene: 14. Germline loops: CDR1 SGHRS, CDR2 YFSETQ. In DNA form, the CDR3 reads TGCGCCAGCAGCTTGGGGTTTACAGGGGCCATCCGAAATGGCTACACCTTC. This codes for CASSLGFTGAIRNGYTF.

The chain carries TRBV29-1 and TRBJ1-2; D is possibly TRBD1 (6 bases). This CDR3 has 12 amino acids. Trimming shortened V by 7 bases and J by 4 bases, and 13 bases separated the two germline ends. CDR1 is SQVTM, CDR2 ANQGSEA, per germline. The CDR3 reads CSAEGGSYGYTF. The CDR3 coding sequence is TGCAGCGCCGAGGGGGGGTCCTATGGCTACACCTTC.

The chain links TRBV27 to TRBJ2-7, with 9 nucleotides matching TRBD2. CDR1 and CDR2 from the germline V gene are MNHEY and SMNVEV (reference sequence). There are 17 residues in the CDR3. V shed 3 bases, J shed 2 bases, and the junction held 11 bases outside the gene matches. CDR3 coding DNA: TGTGCCAGCAGTTTTAATGTAGCGGGAGAGGGTACCTACGAGCAGTACTTC. Its translation is CASSFNVAGEGTYEQYF.

The chain has TRBV19 and TRBJ2-7; 7 bases agree with TRBD1. Germline CDR1 LNHDA, CDR2 SQIVND (reference sequence). The junction had 7 bases not matched to a gene; V was cut back by 5 bases and J by 3 bases. The CDR3 covers 14 residues. The CDR3 DNA follows: TGTGCCAGTAGTGTCCGGGACAGCAACTACGAGCAGTACTTC. Encoded protein: CASSVRDSNYEQYF. The full variable domain, with the rest looked up from reference TRBV19 and TRBJ2-7, is DGGITQSPKYLFRKEGQNVTLSCEQNLNHDAMYWYRQDPGQGLRLIYYSQIVNDFQKGDIAEGYSVSREKKESFPLTVTSAQKNPTAFYLCASSVRDSNYEQYFGPGTRLTVT.

The chain links TRBV7-3 to TRBJ2-6; D assignment may be TRBD1 or TRBD2 (5 bases each). This CDR3 contains 17 residues. The germline CDR1 and CDR2 sequences are SGHTA and FQGTGA. The V end was cut by 5 bases, the J end by 3 bases, with 17 bases between. This chain's CDR3 is CASSRRPLGVGANVLTF. The CDR3 DNA reads as TGTGCCAGCAGCCGGCGGCCCTTGGGGGTTGGGGCCAACGTCCTGACTTTC.